This passage covers 8 T cell receptor beta chains from one sample sequenced in a study of blood T cell repertoires in COVID-19. Measured with immunoSEQ multiplex PCR; TCRdb has only the in-frame clones, and not every one. The data contain 150,000 to 200,000 clones, 86% of them singletons. What was sequenced was peripheral blood. The receptors originated from a woman in her seventies with acute or convalescent COVID-19.

This rearrangement joins TRBV10-3 to TRBJ2-2; D is ambiguous. With 7 bases removed from V and 0 bases from J, the gap between germline ends came to 6 bases. The CDR3 is 13 amino acids. Germline lookup yields CDR1 ENHRY and CDR2 SYGVKD. The CDR3 spells CAITKTNTGELFF. The CDR3 DNA is TGTGCCATCACCAAAACGAACACCGGGGAGCTGTTTTTT.

The V gene is TRBV7-7, the J gene TRBJ2-2; no clear D. The length of the CDR3 is 15 residues. Germline CDR1 is SSHAT and CDR2 is FNYEAQ (reference sequence). V lost 5 bases and J lost 0, with 10 bases in between. CDR3 bases: TGTGCCAGCAGCCCTACGTTCGCGAACACCGGGGAGCTGTTTTTT. It yields the protein CASSPTFANTGELFF.

The V call is TRBV11-3, the J call TRBJ2-4, with D tentatively TRBD2 (5 bases). Per the germline V gene, CDR1 is SGHNT and CDR2 is YENEEA. The CDR3 totals 14 residues. With 2 bases removed from V and 9 bases from J, the gap between germline ends came to 14 bases. CDR3 sequence reads: CASSLNRGVRIQYF. The CDR3 DNA sequence: TGTGCCAGCAGCTTAAATCGGGGAGTCCGCATTCAGTACTTC.

The rearrangement uses TRBV5-5 and TRBJ2-7; TRBD2 is a possible D gene (5 bases). Trimming pared 4 bases from V and 2 bases from J, leaving 16 bases between. The CDR3 sequence is 15 residues long. Germline values: CDR1 SGHKS, CDR2 YYEKEE (reference sequence). This chain's CDR3 is CASSLYPTGTYEQYF. Here the CDR3 DNA reads TGTGCCAGCAGCCTATATCCGACGGGGACCTACGAGCAGTACTTC. The whole variable domain, filled in from reference TRBV5-5 and TRBJ2-7, reads DAGVTQSPTHLIKTRGQQVTLRCSPISGHKSVSWYQQVLGQGPQFIFQYYEKEERGRGNFPDRFSARQFPNYSSELNVNALLLGDSALYLCASSLYPTGTYEQYFGPGTRLTVT.

The rearrangement joins TRBV7-2 to TRBJ1-1; possibly TRBD1 for D (6 bases). The V gene's germline CDR1 is SGHTA and CDR2 FQGNSA. Trimming cost V 7 bases and J 0 bases, with 12 bases left between them. This CDR3 is built from 14 residues. CDR3 residues: CASTRTAMNTEAFF. CDR3 sequence (DNA): TGTGCCAGCACCCGGACAGCAATGAACACTGAAGCTTTCTTT.

The rearrangement uses TRBV6-1 and TRBJ1-2; D uncertain. This CDR3 is 11 amino acids long. The V gene lost 8 bases and the J gene lost 4 bases, with 8 bases spanning the gap. Per germline, CDR1 MNHNS and CDR2 SASEGT. The CDR3 DNA follows: TGTGCCAGCGTATTCCCCTATGGCTACACCTTC. As protein: CASVFPYGYTF.

The V and J genes are TRBV2 and TRBJ1-2; TRBD1 might be the D (6 bases). V was clipped by 6 bases and J by 3 bases, with 11 bases between them. The germline CDR1 and CDR2 sequences are SNHLY and FYNNEI. This CDR3 is built from 13 residues. The CDR3 region has the DNA TGTGCCAGCAGCACAGGGAATGACTATGGCTACACCTTC. As protein: CASSTGNDYGYTF. Complete variable domain (other parts from reference TRBV2 and TRBJ1-2): EPEVTQTPSHQVTQMGQEVILRCVPISNHLYFYWYRQILGQKVEFLVSFYNNEISEKSEIFDDQFSVERPDGSNFTLKIRSTKLEDSAMYFCASSTGNDYGYTFGSGTRLTVV.

With respect to this clone: Within the sample, other DNA sequences also encode this same CDR3. The chain has TRBV18 and TRBJ1-2; the D gene is possibly TRBD1 (5 bases). V was shortened by 3 bases and J by 7 bases, with 12 bases between the two germline ends. This CDR3 region has 13 residues. Germline CDR1 reads KGHSH; CDR2 reads LQKENI. The CDR3 reads CASSPGQGGGYTF. The CDR3 region has the DNA TGTGCCAGCTCACCGGGTCAGGGAGGTGGCTACACCTTC.